Listed below are T cell receptor beta chains from one sample, sequenced in a study of tumor-infiltrating lymphocytes in localized non-small cell lung cancer. Here immunoSEQ multiplex PCR was the method, and the copy in TCRdb shows in-frame clones only, minus some. There are 10,000 to 12,000 clones in the sample; around 63% occur only once, and less than 9.5% lies in the top ten. Sample: lung tumor tissue. All receptors derive from a human donor with non-small cell lung cancer. CDR3s include the opening cysteine and the closing phenylalanine or tryptophan. The D gene is left open where the match is weak. Clone size, where shown, is once, few, many, or a class for clones that have expanded.

CDR3 DNA: TGCGCCAGCAGCGGACTAGCGGGAGTGGTTGGCACAGATACGCAGTATTTT
CDR3 protein: CASSGLAGVVGTDTQYF
CDR3 length: 17
clone size: .
J gene: TRBJ2-3
V gene: TRBV5-1
D gene: TRBD2

CDR3 DNA: TGTGCCAGCAGCTTCGGGACTAGCTACTACGAGCAGTACTTC
CDR3 protein: CASSFGTSYYEQYF
CDR3 length: 14
clone size: .
J gene: TRBJ2-7
V gene: TRBV11-2
D gene: TRBD2

CDR3 DNA: TGTGCCAGCAGTTCCGACGGATCCATTACGGGTCAGCCCCAGCATTTT
CDR3 protein: CASSSDGSITGQPQHF
CDR3 length: 16
clone size: .
J gene: TRBJ1-5
V gene: TRBV6-5
D gene: .

CDR3 DNA: TGTGCCAGCAGCTTACTGGGACAGACTGGAAACACCATATATTTT
CDR3 protein: CASSLLGQTGNTIYF
CDR3 length: 15
clone size: .
J gene: TRBJ1-3
V gene: TRBV7-9
D gene: TRBD1

CDR3 DNA: TGCGCCAGCAGCCAAGTCGGCGTCGGCTATGGCTACACCTTC
CDR3 protein: CASSQVGVGYGYTF
CDR3 length: 14
clone size: few
J gene: TRBJ1-2
V gene: TRBV4-3
D gene: .

CDR3 DNA: TGTGCCACATACAGGCGGAGGGGAGAGACCCAGTACTTC
CDR3 protein: CATYRRRGETQYF
CDR3 length: 13
clone size: .
J gene: TRBJ2-5
V gene: TRBV7-2
D gene: .

CDR3 DNA: TGTGCCAGCTCACCATCGATGGGGGTCGGTCAGCCCCAGCATTTT
CDR3 protein: CASSPSMGVGQPQHF
CDR3 length: 15
clone size: medium-sized
J gene: TRBJ1-5
V gene: TRBV18
D gene: .

CDR3 DNA: TGTGCCAGCAGTCTCCGGGACGGACCCTACGAGCAGTACTTC
CDR3 protein: CASSLRDGPYEQYF
CDR3 length: 14
clone size: .
J gene: TRBJ2-7
V gene: TRBV27
D gene: .

CDR3 DNA: TGTGCCAGCTCACGTTCGACAGGAATGGTTTACGAGCAGTACTTC
CDR3 protein: CASSRSTGMVYEQYF
CDR3 length: 15
clone size: once
J gene: TRBJ2-7
V gene: TRBV18
D gene: .

CDR3 DNA: TGTGCCAGCAGAACCAGGACAGGGGTGAATTCACCCCTCCACTTT
CDR3 protein: CASRTRTGVNSPLHF
CDR3 length: 15
clone size: .
J gene: TRBJ1-6
V gene: TRBV2
D gene: TRBD1

CDR3 DNA: TGTGCCAGCAGCGTAGGAGGGGGGATGCAGCCCCAGCATTTT
CDR3 protein: CASSVGGGMQPQHF
CDR3 length: 14
clone size: few
J gene: TRBJ1-5
V gene: TRBV9
D gene: .

CDR3 DNA: TGTGCCAGCAGCTTGAGTGTGGGATACACTGAAGCTTTCTTT
CDR3 protein: CASSLSVGYTEAFF
CDR3 length: 14
clone size: .
J gene: TRBJ1-1
V gene: TRBV13
D gene: .